The 13 T cell receptor beta chains presented below share a single source sample, sequenced in a study of identical twins. TCRdb called the 5' RACE reads again in MiXCR, with one record for every CDR3 protein. The sample has some 230,000 distinct CDR3 sequences, 5% to 7% seen once. These data also formed part of another study, on T cells expressing NK-cell markers.

Specimen: CD8+ T cells sorted from blood. The source is a woman between 18 and 30 years old in good health.

In this sample, this clonotype turned up many times. The genes are TRBV2 and TRBJ2-7; 7 bases align to TRBD2. The CDR3 runs 16 residues. CDR1 SNHLY and CDR2 FYNNEI come from the germline V gene. The trim removed 4 bases at V and 6 bases at J, leaving 15 bases unmatched. CDR3: CASSGLADFTGGEQYF. For the CDR3, the DNA is TGTGCCAGCAGTGGGCTAGCGGATTTTACCGGGGGCGAGCAGTACTTC.

The chain is built from TRBV29-1 and TRBJ1-2; D is perhaps TRBD1 (6 bases). Germline lookup yields CDR1 SQVTM and CDR2 ANQGSEA. The CDR3 is 13 residues long. V was cut by 4 bases and J by 2 bases, with 11 bases left in between. This chain's CDR3 is CSVGTDRNYGYTF. CDR3 DNA: TGCAGCGTTGGGACAGACCGAAACTATGGCTACACCTTC.

This chain links TRBV7-6 with TRBJ1-5; D remains ambiguous. This CDR3 has 15 residues. Germline V gene sequence: CDR1 SGHVS, CDR2 FNYEAQ. V lost 5 bases, J lost 3 bases, and 14 bases lay in between. The CDR3 spells CASSLRDGFNQPQHF. For the CDR3, the DNA is TGTGCCAGCAGCCTCAGAGACGGCTTCAATCAGCCCCAGCATTTT.

The sample holds many counts of this clonotype. This sequence joins TRBV20-1 and TRBJ1-1, with TRBD1 matching 11 bases. The germline V gene has CDR1 DFQATT and CDR2 SNEGSKA (reference sequence). V shed 0 bases and J 6 bases; nucleotides not matched to a gene: 6. CDR3 length equals 15 residues. In DNA form, the CDR3 reads TGCAGTGCTAGAGATCCCGGACAGGGGGCGGCTGAAGCTTTCTTT. Its protein product is CSARDPGQGAAEAFF.

This clonotype has a count of ten or more. The V call is TRBV11-2, the J call TRBJ2-1; D is unresolved. This CDR3 region has 12 residues. V was trimmed by 5 bases and J by 6 bases, leaving 8 bases between them. The germline V gene has CDR1 SGHAT and CDR2 FQNNGV. CDR3 protein: CASSPGPNEQFF. CDR3 DNA: TGTGCCAGCAGCCCAGGTCCCAATGAGCAGTTCTTC.

There are many counts of this clonotype. The chain employs TRBV12-3 or TRBV12-4 and TRBJ2-1, with a tentative D call TRBD1 (5 bases). CDR3 length: 11 amino acids. V dropped 3 bases and J dropped 9 bases, with 6 bases sitting between them. The CDR3 protein is CASSLDIEQFF. The CDR3 DNA follows: TGTGCCAGCAGTTTGGACATTGAGCAGTTCTTC.

The chain carries TRBV6-5 and TRBJ2-7; tentatively, D is TRBD1 (5 bases). Trimming shortened V by 0 bases and J by 4 bases, and 7 bases separated the two germline ends. This CDR3 spans 13 amino acids. Looked up from germline, CDR1 is MNHEY and CDR2 is SVGAGI. The CDR3 loop is CASSYSGQYEQYF. CDR3 sequence (DNA): TGTGCCAGCAGTTACTCGGGGCAGTACGAGCAGTACTTC.

This clonotype came up many times. The chain combines TRBV10-3 with TRBJ2-5; tentative D call: TRBD1 (6 bases). This CDR3 contains 13 residues. Germline-derived CDR1 and CDR2 are ENHRY and SYGVKD. V was pared by 5 bases and J by 6 bases, with 13 bases between. CDR3 in amino acids: CAISPRGRKTQYF. DNA of the CDR3: TGTGCCATCAGTCCCAGGGGAAGAAAGACCCAGTACTTC.

This clonotype was observed many times. The V and J genes are TRBV12-3 or TRBV12-4 and TRBJ1-2; perhaps TRBD1 as D (5 bases). The CDR3 is 14 amino acids. V dropped 7 bases and J dropped 7 bases, with 19 bases sitting between them. Here the CDR3 DNA reads TGTGCCAGCACGACCCAGGGTCGGACTAGTGGCTACACCTTC. Residues: CASTTQGRTSGYTF.

V and J are TRBV12-3 or TRBV12-4 and TRBJ2-7, with unresolved D. Trimming pared 3 bases from V and 5 bases from J, leaving 11 bases between. There are 13 residues in the CDR3. CDR3 coding DNA: TGTGCCAGCAGTTTTAGGCCGTCCGACGAGCAGTACTTC. Protein product: CASSFRPSDEQYF.

Of note for this clonotype: A read error may produce the germline difference seen at one junction end. V gene TRBV7-7 combines with J gene TRBJ2-5, with D perhaps TRBD1 or TRBD2 (5 bases each). The length of the CDR3 is 14 residues. Germline V CDR1 and CDR2: SSHAT, FNYEAQ (reference sequence). CDR3 residues: CASSPGTAQETQYF. The CDR3 coding sequence is TGTGCTAGCAGCCCCGGGACGGCCCAAGAGACCCAGTACTTC.

This clonotype was found a few times. This chain links TRBV6-2 or TRBV6-3 with TRBJ2-1, with 7 positions matching TRBD2. CDR3 length: 11 amino acids. Unmatched junction bases numbered 0, after V lost 8 bases and J lost 5 bases. Germline values: CDR1 MNHEY, CDR2 SVGEGT. The CDR3 nucleotides read TGTGCCAGCGGGGGGGACAATGAGCAGTTCTTC. Translated, it gives CASGGDNEQFF.

The J gene is TRBJ2-7, the V gene TRBV2, with D perhaps matching TRBD1 or TRBD2 (5 bases each). This CDR3 has 16 residues. The germline CDR1 and CDR2 sequences are SNHLY and FYNNEI. The ends were cut back, 8 bases at V and 1 base at J, with 21 bases in the middle. CDR3 loop: CASEGLAETVSYEQYF. The CDR3, as DNA: TGTGCCAGCGAGGGGCTGGCGGAGACAGTATCCTACGAGCAGTACTTC.